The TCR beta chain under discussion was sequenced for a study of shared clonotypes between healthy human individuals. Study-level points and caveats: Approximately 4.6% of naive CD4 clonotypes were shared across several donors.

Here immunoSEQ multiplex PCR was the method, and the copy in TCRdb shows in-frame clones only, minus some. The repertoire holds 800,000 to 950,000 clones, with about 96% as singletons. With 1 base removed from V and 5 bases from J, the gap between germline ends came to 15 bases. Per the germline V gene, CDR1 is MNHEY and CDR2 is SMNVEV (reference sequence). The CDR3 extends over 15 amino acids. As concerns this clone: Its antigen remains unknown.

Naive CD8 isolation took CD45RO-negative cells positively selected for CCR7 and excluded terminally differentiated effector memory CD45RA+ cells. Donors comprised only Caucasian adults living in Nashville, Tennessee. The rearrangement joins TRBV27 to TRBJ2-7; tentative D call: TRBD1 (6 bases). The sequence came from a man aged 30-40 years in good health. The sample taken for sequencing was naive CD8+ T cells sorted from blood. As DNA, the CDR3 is TGTGCCAGCAGTTTATTTAGGGGAGCAGGGGACGAGCAGTACTTC. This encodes CASSLFRGAGDEQYF.